One sample yielded the 2 T cell receptor beta chains listed below, sequenced in a study of cytomegalovirus exposure and HLA in healthy donors. PCR employed 60 Vbeta and 13 Jbeta primers. Method: immunoSEQ multiplex PCR; TCRdb's copy keeps in-frame clones and lacks some. The data show almost 200,000 clones, about 76% seen once. The sequencing input was PBMCs. These receptor sequences come from a male donor in good health and CMV-seropositive.

Only a few counts were recorded for this clone. The rearrangement uses TRBV7-3 and TRBJ2-1; TRBD2 aligns across 8 bases. V lost 6 bases to trimming and J lost 0 bases; unmatched junction nucleotides: 16. This CDR3 spans 19 amino acids. From germline, CDR1 is SGHTA and CDR2 FQGTGA. The chain's CDR3 is CASSAGAGGHKSSYNEQFF. CDR3 nucleotide sequence: TGTGCCAGCAGTGCGGGCGCGGGGGGCCATAAGAGCTCCTACAATGAGCAGTTCTTC.

This clone was observed a few times. The chain recombines TRBV7-9 with TRBJ2-3, with a weak D call TRBD1 (7 bases). V shed 5 bases and J shed 5 bases, with 20 bases lying between them. The CDR3 consists of 16 residues. CDR1 and CDR2 (germline): SEHNR, FQNEAQ (reference sequence). DNA of the CDR3: TGTGCCAGCAGCCCGACAGGGCGTCTGGGGGGAGATACGCAGTATTTT. Translation: CASSPTGRLGGDTQYF.